The 11 T cell receptor beta chains given below trace back to one sample, sequenced in a study of shared clonotypes between healthy human individuals. Sequencing was performed with immunoSEQ multiplex PCR; in TCRdb, only in-frame clones are kept and a portion is missing. The profile shows more than 2 million clones, approximately 95% of them singletons. The source material was naive CD4+ T cells sorted from blood. Indicated subset: CD45RA+ positively selected. The receptors here all came from a man between 18 and 35 years old in good health.

The chain links TRBV5-6 to TRBJ1-2; no clear D. V dropped 5 bases and J dropped 7 bases, with 9 bases sitting between them. The CDR3 contains 11 residues. CDR1 SGHDT and CDR2 YYEEEE come from the germline V gene. CDR3: CASRGSGGYTF. CDR3 DNA: TGTGCCAGCAGGGGGTCTGGTGGCTACACCTTC.

With respect to this clone: Other nucleotide sequences from this sample produce the same CDR3. The V call is TRBV29-1, the J call TRBJ2-2, with 8 bases identical to TRBD1. V trimming: 3 bases; J trimming: 3 bases; junction bases outside the gene matches: 0. The CDR3 is 13 amino acids. Germline CDR1 reads SQVTM; CDR2 reads ANQGSEA. CDR3 region: CSVDRGHTGELFF. The CDR3 bases are TGCAGCGTTGACAGGGGGCACACCGGGGAGCTGTTTTTT.

The chain joins TRBV5-1 to TRBJ2-7; D is possibly TRBD2 (6 bases). This CDR3 region has 14 residues. Trimming stripped 2 bases from V and 6 bases from J, with 15 bases between. Germline lookup yields CDR1 SGHRS and CDR2 YFSETQ. This CDR3 is CASSLGEAGTEQYF. The CDR3 DNA reads as TGCGCCAGCAGCTTAGGGGAGGCTGGGACCGAGCAGTACTTC.

This clone was seen a few times. Other DNA sequences in the sample encode the same CDR3. The chain combines TRBV7-8 with TRBJ2-5, with 12 bases fitting TRBD2. The CDR3 length is 16 residues. V shed 1 base, J shed 2 bases, and the junction held 2 bases outside the gene matches. Germline CDR1 and CDR2: SGHVS and FQNEAQ. The CDR3 DNA is TGTGCCAGCAGCTTAGGCCTAGCGGGAGGGCAAGAGACCCAGTACTTC. Translation: CASSLGLAGGQETQYF.

Remarks on this clone: The sample has other DNA sequences that encode this CDR3 too. This chain connects TRBV5-4 to TRBJ2-3; D may match TRBD1 or TRBD2 (5 bases each). Trimming removed 0 bases from V and 0 bases from J, with 5 bases in between. This CDR3 is 14 amino acids long. Germline CDR1 SGHNT, CDR2 YYREEE (reference sequence). CDR3 region: CASSLGGSTDTQYF. CDR3 nucleotide sequence: TGTGCCAGCAGCTTGGGGGGGAGCACAGATACGCAGTATTTT.

The V gene is TRBV30, the J gene TRBJ1-5; D call uncertain. The CDR3 consists of 16 residues. V gave up 1 base and J gave up 4 bases, with 17 bases separating them. The germline gives CDR1 GTSNPN, CDR2 SVGIG (reference sequence). CDR3 coding DNA: TGTGCCTGGAGTGCGGGCCCAGGCGGGGATAATCAGCCCCAGCATTTT. This codes for CAWSAGPGGDNQPQHF.

This clone was detected once. The rearrangement joins TRBV7-2 to TRBJ2-2; 8 nucleotides line up with TRBD1. J lost 2 bases, V lost 5 bases, and 1 base had no gene match. This CDR3 comprises 14 residues. The germline gives CDR1 SGHTA, CDR2 FQGNSA. In DNA, the CDR3 is TGTGCCAGCAGCGGACAGGGAAACACCGGGGAGCTGTTTTTT. Residues: CASSGQGNTGELFF.

As regards this clone: This CDR3 is also generated by other DNA sequences in the sample. The V call is TRBV18, the J call TRBJ2-7; TRBD1 agrees at 8 bases. The CDR3 is 13 residues long. With 5 bases clipped from V and 3 bases from J, the junction kept 3 bases outside the gene matches. Germline V gives CDR1 KGHSH, CDR2 LQKENI. The DNA for the CDR3 is TGTGCCAGCTCAATACAGGGGGGCTACGAGCAGTACTTC. This gives the protein CASSIQGGYEQYF.

The chain employs TRBV5-1 and TRBJ1-5, with D perhaps matching TRBD1 (6 bases). CDR3 size: 16 residues. From germline, CDR1 is SGHRS and CDR2 YFSETQ. Trimming pared 4 bases from V and 3 bases from J, leaving 17 bases between. The CDR3 DNA is TGCGCCAGCAGCCCCAACCCGACAGGCCTCAATCAGCCCCAGCATTTT. Encoded protein: CASSPNPTGLNQPQHF.

This chain uses TRBV5-4 with TRBJ1-2; D unclear. The ends were cut back, 4 bases at V and 4 bases at J, with 14 bases in the middle. The CDR3 has 14 amino acids. Per germline, CDR1 SGHNT and CDR2 YYREEE (reference sequence). This chain's CDR3 is CASSLNHGLYGYTF. The CDR3 nucleotides are TGTGCCAGCAGCCTAAATCACGGACTCTATGGCTACACCTTC. The variable domain in full, completed from reference TRBV5-4 and TRBJ1-2, reads ETGVTQSPTHLIKTRGQQVTLRCSSQSGHNTVSWYQQALGQGPQFIFQYYREEENGRGNFPPRFSGLQFPNYSSELNVNALELDDSALYLCASSLNHGLYGYTFGSGTRLTVV.

The chain uses TRBV21-1 and TRBJ1-5. TRBV21-1 is marked as a pseudogene. CDR3 size: 18 residues. CDR3 DNA: TGTGCCAGCAGCAAAACCTCCGGGGCTGGGGGTCGAAATCAGCCCCAGCATTTT. Translated, it gives CASSKTSGAGGRNQPQHF.